The 2 T cell receptor beta chains in this list originate from one sample, sequenced in a study of beta chain features in type 1 diabetes. All of the isolated RNA was reverse transcribed, so expressed TCRB transcripts were sequenced. Sequencing used immunoSEQ multiplex PCR; TCRdb keeps in-frame clones, though not all of them. The sample holds over 500,000 clones, about a sixth seen once. The sample comprised naive CD4+ T cells from blood. Every receptor here comes from a man aged 18 to 30 in good health.

The chain has TRBV7-6 and TRBJ2-7, with 11 bases matching TRBD2. Germline lookup yields CDR1 SGHVS and CDR2 FNYEAQ. Unmatched junction bases numbered 9, after V lost 5 bases and J lost 0 bases. The CDR3 covers 17 residues. The CDR3 reads CASSPTPTSGTSYEQYF. DNA for the CDR3: TGTGCCAGCAGCCCGACCCCGACTAGCGGGACCTCCTACGAGCAGTACTTC.

This rearrangement joins TRBV19 to TRBJ1-2; a weak D match, TRBD1 (5 bases). V was clipped by 10 bases and J by 4 bases, with 13 bases between them. Germline V gene lookup returns CDR1 LNHDA and CDR2 SQIVND (reference sequence). CDR3 size: 12 residues. CDR3 residues: CATGAGPYGYTF. The CDR3 bases are TGTGCCACAGGCGCAGGGCCCTATGGCTACACCTTC.